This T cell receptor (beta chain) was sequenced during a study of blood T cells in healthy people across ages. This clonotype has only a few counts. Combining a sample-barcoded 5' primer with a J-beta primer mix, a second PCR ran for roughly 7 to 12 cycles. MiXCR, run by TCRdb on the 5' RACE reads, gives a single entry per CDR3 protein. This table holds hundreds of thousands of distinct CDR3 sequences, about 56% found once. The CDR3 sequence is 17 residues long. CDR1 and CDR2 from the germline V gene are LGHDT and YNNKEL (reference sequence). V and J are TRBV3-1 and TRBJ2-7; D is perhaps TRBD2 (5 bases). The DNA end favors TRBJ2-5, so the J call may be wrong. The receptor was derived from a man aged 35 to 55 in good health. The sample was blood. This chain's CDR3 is CASSQDEEVTPAETQYF. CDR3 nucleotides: TGTGCCAGCAGCCAAGATGAGGAGGTCACCCCCGCGGAGACCCAGTACTTC.